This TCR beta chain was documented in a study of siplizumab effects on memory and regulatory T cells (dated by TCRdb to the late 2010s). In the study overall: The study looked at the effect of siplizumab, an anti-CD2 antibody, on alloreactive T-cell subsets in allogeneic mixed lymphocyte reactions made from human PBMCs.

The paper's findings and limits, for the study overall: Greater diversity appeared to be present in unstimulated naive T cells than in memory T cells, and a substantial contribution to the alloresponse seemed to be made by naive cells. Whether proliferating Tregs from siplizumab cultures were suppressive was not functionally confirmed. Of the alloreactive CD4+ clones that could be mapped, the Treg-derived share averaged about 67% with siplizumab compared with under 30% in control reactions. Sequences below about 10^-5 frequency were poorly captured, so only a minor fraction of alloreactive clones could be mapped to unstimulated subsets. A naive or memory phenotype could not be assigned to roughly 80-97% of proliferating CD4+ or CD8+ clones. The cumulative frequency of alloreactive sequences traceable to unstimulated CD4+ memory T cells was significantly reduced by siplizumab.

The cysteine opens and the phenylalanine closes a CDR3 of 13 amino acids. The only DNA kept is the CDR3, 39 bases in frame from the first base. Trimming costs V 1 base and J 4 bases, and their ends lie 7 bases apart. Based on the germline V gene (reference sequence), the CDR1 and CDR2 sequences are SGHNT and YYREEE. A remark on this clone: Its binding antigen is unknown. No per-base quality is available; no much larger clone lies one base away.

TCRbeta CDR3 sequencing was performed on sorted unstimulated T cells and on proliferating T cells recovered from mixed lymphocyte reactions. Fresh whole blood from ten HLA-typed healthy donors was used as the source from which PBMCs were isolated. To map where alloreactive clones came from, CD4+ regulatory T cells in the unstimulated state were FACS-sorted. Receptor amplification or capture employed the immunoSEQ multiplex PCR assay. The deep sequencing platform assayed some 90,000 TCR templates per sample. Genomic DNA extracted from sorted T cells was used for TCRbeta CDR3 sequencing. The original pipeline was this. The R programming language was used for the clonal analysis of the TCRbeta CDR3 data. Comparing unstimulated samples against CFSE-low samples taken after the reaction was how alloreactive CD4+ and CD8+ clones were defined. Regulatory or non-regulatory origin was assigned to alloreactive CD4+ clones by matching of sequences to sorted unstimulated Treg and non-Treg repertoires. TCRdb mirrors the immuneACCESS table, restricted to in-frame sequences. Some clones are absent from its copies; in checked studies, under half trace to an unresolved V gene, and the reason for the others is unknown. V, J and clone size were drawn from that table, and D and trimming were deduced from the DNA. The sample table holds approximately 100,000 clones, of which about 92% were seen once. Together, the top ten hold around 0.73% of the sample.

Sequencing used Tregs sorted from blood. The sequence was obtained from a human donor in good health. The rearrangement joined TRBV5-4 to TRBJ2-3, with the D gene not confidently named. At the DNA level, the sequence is TGTGCCAGCAGCTTGTCGGCGTCAGATACGCAGTATTTT. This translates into CASSLSASDTQYF.